A selection of T cell receptor beta chains follows, all from one sample in a study of blood T cell repertoires in COVID-19. The protocol was immunoSEQ multiplex PCR, while the TCRdb copy is restricted to in-frame clones and leaves out a portion. The sample consists of under 150,000 clones, 75% to 90% of them appearing once. The sample comprised peripheral blood. The receptors were gathered from a woman aged 55-69 years with COVID-19, enrolled during active disease. Each CDR3 is given with its conserved first and last residue. The D gene is left open where the match is weak. Some rows have no size entry. The others give once, few or many, or a class for an expanded clone.

v_gene,j_gene,abundance,d_gene,CDR3aa,CDR3nt
TRBV25-1,TRBJ1-1,.,.,CASRSGKSEAFF,TGTGCCAGCAGATCAGGGAAATCTGAAGCTTTCTTT
TRBV7-2,TRBJ1-4,.,.,CASRRDMLATNEKLFF,TGTGCCAGCAGGAGGGACATGTTGGCAACTAATGAAAAACTGTTTTTT
TRBV6-5,TRBJ2-2,once,.,CASSYGTLTGELFF,TGTGCCAGCAGTTACGGGACACTCACCGGGGAGCTGTTTTTT
TRBV7-2,TRBJ2-5,.,TRBD1,CASSSRTGQETQYF,TGTGCCAGCAGCTCCCGGACAGGCCAAGAGACCCAGTACTTC
TRBV11-1,TRBJ2-3,.,TRBD2,CASSLQAGGSDTQYF,TGTGCCAGCAGCTTACAAGCGGGGGGTTCAGATACGCAGTATTTT
TRBV5-1,TRBJ2-1,.,TRBD2,CASSPPGLAGGHDEQFF,TGCGCCAGCAGCCCCCCGGGACTAGCGGGGGGGCATGATGAGCAGTTCTTC
TRBV2,TRBJ2-3,.,.,CASIGLLAPDTQYF,TGTGCCAGCATCGGGTTACTAGCACCAGATACGCAGTATTTT
TRBV7-2,TRBJ1-5,.,TRBD1,CASSLTGEDQPQHF,TGTGCCAGCAGCCTCACAGGGGAAGATCAGCCCCAGCATTTT
TRBV6-5,TRBJ1-2,few,TRBD1,CASAAQGAGYGYTF,TGTGCCAGTGCCGCCCAGGGGGCGGGCTATGGCTACACCTTC
TRBV6-5,TRBJ1-2,.,TRBD1,CASTRTGVGGYTF,TGTGCCAGCACAAGGACAGGGGTCGGCGGCTACACCTTC
TRBV28,TRBJ1-5,.,TRBD1,CASSPAEGQGRAPQHF,TGTGCCAGCAGTCCCGCCGAGGGACAGGGGAGAGCGCCCCAGCATTTT
TRBV2,TRBJ2-3,.,TRBD2,CASRPGLAGGWSSTDTQYF,TGTGCCAGCAGACCGGGACTAGCGGGGGGGTGGTCTAGCACAGATACGCAGTATTTT
TRBV19,TRBJ2-1,.,.,CASSRSSVYNEQFF,TGTGCCAGTAGTAGGTCTAGCGTCTACAATGAGCAGTTCTTC
TRBV7-3,TRBJ2-3,.,TRBD2,CASSSPPGRGGRTDTQYF,TGTGCCAGCAGCTCCCCGCCGGGGCGGGGGGGCCGAACAGATACGCAGTATTTT
TRBV30,TRBJ1-2,few,.,CAWSVREGTGYTF,TGTGCCTGGAGTGTACGGGAGGGGACGGGCTACACCTTC
TRBV10-3,TRBJ1-2,.,.,CAISDGRERNYGYTF,TGTGCCATCAGTGATGGCAGGGAAAGGAACTATGGCTACACCTTC
TRBV3-1/TRBV3-2,TRBJ2-7,.,.,CASSQSADSRPATYEQYF,TGTGCCAGCAGCCAATCGGCTGACTCTAGACCTGCCACCTACGAGCAGTACTTC
TRBV24-1,TRBJ2-5,.,TRBD2,CATSEDGTSGGLRYQETQYF,TGTGCCACCAGTGAAGATGGGACTAGCGGGGGGCTCCGGTACCAAGAGACCCAGTACTTC
TRBV7-8,TRBJ1-1,.,.,CASILWSRATEAFF,TGTGCCAGCATCCTGTGGTCCCGAGCCACTGAAGCTTTCTTT
TRBV2,TRBJ1-1,.,.,CASSAEAEAFF,TGTGCCAGCAGTGCGGAGGCTGAAGCTTTCTTT
TRBV7-2,TRBJ2-7,.,TRBD2,CASSKLAGYEQYF,TGTGCCAGCAGCAAACTAGCGGGGTACGAGCAGTACTTC
TRBV7-9,TRBJ1-1,few,.,CASSLASGMDTEAFF,TGTGCCAGCAGCTTAGCATCGGGTATGGACACTGAAGCTTTCTTT
TRBV5-1,TRBJ1-2,.,TRBD1,CASSLYGTGEAEGYTF,TGCGCCAGCAGCTTGTACGGGACAGGAGAGGCTGAGGGCTACACCTTC
TRBV4-3,TRBJ2-3,.,.,CASSQEEGGDTQYF,TGCGCCAGCAGCCAAGAAGAGGGTGGAGATACGCAGTATTTT